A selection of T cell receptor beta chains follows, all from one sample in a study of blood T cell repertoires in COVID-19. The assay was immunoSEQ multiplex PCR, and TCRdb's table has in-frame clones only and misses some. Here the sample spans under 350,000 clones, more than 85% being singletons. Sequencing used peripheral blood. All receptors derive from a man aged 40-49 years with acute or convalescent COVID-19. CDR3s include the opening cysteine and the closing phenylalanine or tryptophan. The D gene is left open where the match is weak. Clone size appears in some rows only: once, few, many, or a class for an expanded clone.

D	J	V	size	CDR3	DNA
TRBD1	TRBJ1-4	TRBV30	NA	CAWGTGGTNEKLFF	TGTGCCTGGGGGACAGGGGGCACTAATGAAAAACTGTTTTTT
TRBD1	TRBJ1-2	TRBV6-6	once	CASSYSDRGDFYGYTF	TGTGCCAGCAGTTACTCAGACAGGGGAGATTTCTATGGCTACACCTTC
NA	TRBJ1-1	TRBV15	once	CATSRDRGVQNTEAFF	TGTGCCACCAGCAGAGATCGGGGAGTGCAGAACACTGAAGCTTTCTTT
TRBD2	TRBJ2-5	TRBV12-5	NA	CASGLVWGGEGETQYF	TGTGCTAGTGGTTTGGTTTGGGGAGGGGAAGGGGAGACCCAGTACTTC
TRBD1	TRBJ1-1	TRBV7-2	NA	CASSIRGLDTEAFF	TGTGCCAGCAGCATCAGGGGGCTTGACACTGAAGCTTTCTTT
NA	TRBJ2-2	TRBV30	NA	CAWSVIGEHTGELFF	TGTGCCTGGAGTGTAATAGGGGAACACACCGGGGAGCTGTTTTTT
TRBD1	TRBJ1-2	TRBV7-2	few	CASSLAGTGVGGYTF	TGTGCCAGCAGCTTAGCTGGGACAGGGGTGGGTGGCTACACCTTC
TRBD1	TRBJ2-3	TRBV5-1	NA	CASSVTGTGEETQYF	TGCGCCAGCAGCGTGACCGGGACAGGGGAAGAGACGCAGTATTTT
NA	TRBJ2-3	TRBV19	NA	CASSNRRGDTQYF	TGTGCCAGTAGTAACCGGAGGGGAGATACGCAGTATTTT
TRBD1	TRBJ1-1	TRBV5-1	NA	CASSFLDRGGTEAFF	TGCGCCAGCAGCTTTTTGGACAGGGGAGGAACTGAAGCTTTCTTT
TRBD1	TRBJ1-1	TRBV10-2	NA	CASKQGNTEAFF	TGCGCCAGCAAACAGGGGAATACTGAAGCTTTCTTT
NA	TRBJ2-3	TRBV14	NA	CASSQDRWATDTQYF	TGTGCCAGCAGCCAAGATCGCTGGGCAACAGATACGCAGTATTTT
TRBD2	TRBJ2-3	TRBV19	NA	CASSWGGGPLDTQYF	TGTGCCAGTAGCTGGGGCGGGGGGCCTCTGGATACGCAGTATTTT
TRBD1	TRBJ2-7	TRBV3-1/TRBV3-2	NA	CASTRQGAYEQYF	TGTGCCAGCACCCGACAGGGGGCCTACGAGCAGTACTTC
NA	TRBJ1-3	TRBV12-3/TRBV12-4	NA	CASSLGQNTIYF	TGTGCCAGCAGTTTAGGGCAAAACACCATATATTTT
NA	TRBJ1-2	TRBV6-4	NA	CASRPGSTF	TGTGCCAGCAGACCTGGGAGCACCTTC
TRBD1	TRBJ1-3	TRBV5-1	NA	CASQQDRAGNTIYF	TGCGCCAGCCAACAGGACAGGGCTGGAAACACCATATATTTT
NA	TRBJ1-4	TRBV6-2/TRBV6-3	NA	CASSYSTGTHEKLFF	TGTGCCAGCAGTTACTCGACAGGCACCCATGAAAAACTGTTTTTT
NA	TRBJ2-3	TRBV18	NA	CASSRTRQTGTDTQYF	TGTGCCAGCTCACGTACCAGACAGACAGGCACAGATACGCAGTATTTT
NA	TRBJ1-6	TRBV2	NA	CASCGTGSPNSPLHF	TGTGCCAGCTGCGGGACCGGAAGCCCCAATTCACCCCTCCACTTT
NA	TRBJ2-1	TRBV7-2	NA	CASSLLGPGGKNEQFF	TGTGCCAGCAGCCTACTCGGCCCGGGGGGCAAAAATGAGCAGTTCTTC